This TCR beta chain was obtained from a study of T cell repertoires in cytomegalovirus infection. At the level of the study: Public TCR beta signatures provided an indication of both CMV infection and a matching HLA type. Study-wide results and limits: Predominance within the ex vivo response was attributable to HLA-C-restricted CMV-specific TCR beta clonotypes. The cumulative frequency of public TCR beta families identified carriers of CMV plus the relevant HLA.

Remarks on this clonotype: Its antigen is unidentified.

Trimming cost V 0 bases and J 2 bases, with 14 bases left between them. The germline gives CDR1 SGHTS, CDR2 YDEGEE. The CDR3 has 16 residues. In TCRdb, the reads were re-called with MiXCR into one record per CDR3 protein. This table has 900,000 to 950,000 distinct CDR3 sequences, around 29% appearing once. The chain links TRBV5-8 to TRBJ1-2; the D is unclear. The TCR sequence derives from a human donor in good health (CMV status not recorded). Some clones in this sample may be carry-over from other donors' samples. Source: cultured CD8+ T cells from PBMCs, taken from culture after CMV antigen stimulation. The CDR3 loop is CASSLAWEGINYGYTF. CDR3 DNA: TGTGCCAGCAGCTTGGCCTGGGAAGGGATCAACTATGGCTACACCTTC.